The 10 T cell receptor beta chains below all came from one sample that was sequenced in a study of shared clonotypes between healthy human individuals. Here immunoSEQ multiplex PCR was the method, and the copy in TCRdb shows in-frame clones only, minus some. The table records over a million clones, roughly 96% of them present only once. Specimen: naive CD4+ T cells sorted from blood. Subset indicated: CD45RA+ positively selected. The source is a young man in good health.

This chain joins TRBV18 and TRBJ2-7; 9 bases agree with TRBD2. Germline values: CDR1 KGHSH, CDR2 LQKENI. This CDR3 spans 15 amino acids. Germline trimming cut 4 bases from V and 4 bases from J; bases unmatched to any gene: 8. The CDR3 DNA reads as TGTGCCAGCTCACTAAGACTAGCGGAAATTTACGAGCAGTACTTC. It yields the protein CASSLRLAEIYEQYF.

This chain uses TRBV18 with TRBJ1-2, with a tentative D call TRBD1 (6 bases). Trimming took off 4 bases at V and 6 bases at J, with 18 bases between the two ends. The CDR3 is 15 residues long. From germline, CDR1 is KGHSH and CDR2 LQKENI. CDR3 in amino acids: CASSLLQGAEDGYTF. DNA for the CDR3: TGTGCCAGCTCACTATTACAGGGAGCAGAGGATGGCTACACCTTC.

The gene calls are TRBV5-6 and TRBJ1-1; D gene ambiguous. The CDR3 sequence is 14 residues long. The ends were cut back, 8 bases at V and 2 bases at J, with 16 bases in the middle. Germline CDR1 reads SGHDT; CDR2 reads YYEEEE. This chain's CDR3 is CASFRATHNTEAFF. The CDR3, as DNA: TGTGCCAGTTTTCGAGCCACTCATAACACTGAAGCTTTCTTT.

The chain is built from TRBV7-8 and TRBJ1-3; 11 bases match TRBD1. CDR1 and CDR2 (germline): SGHVS, FQNEAQ. The CDR3 runs to 15 residues. V gave up 5 bases and J gave up 8 bases; unmatched junction bases: 8. The CDR3 loop reads CASSRIPGQGDTIYF. The DNA of the CDR3 is TGTGCCAGCAGCCGGATACCGGGACAGGGGGACACCATATATTTT.

The chain links TRBV29-1 to TRBJ2-1; no firm D call. The V end lost 0 bases, the J end lost 2 bases, and 14 bases lay between the germline ends. The CDR3 sequence is 16 residues long. CDR1 SQVTM and CDR2 ANQGSEA come from the germline V gene. CDR3 nucleotide sequence: TGCAGCGTTGAAGATCTTAGGACGGTTGCCTACAATGAGCAGTTCTTC. It yields the protein CSVEDLRTVAYNEQFF.

The chain carries TRBV6-1 and TRBJ1-1; no firm D call. CDR3 length: 12 amino acids. V lost 8 bases to trimming and J lost 6 bases, with 13 bases between them. Germline-derived CDR1 and CDR2 are MNHNS and SASEGT. CDR3 loop: CASYGILAEAFF. In DNA, the CDR3 is TGTGCCAGCTACGGGATCCTCGCTGAAGCTTTCTTT.

The chain carries TRBV18 and TRBJ2-2, with 8 bases matching TRBD2. Germline V gene data show CDR1 as KGHSH and CDR2 as LQKENI. The CDR3 spans 19 residues. V dropped 1 base and J dropped 0; count of bases not matched to a gene: 10. The DNA for the CDR3 is TGTGCCAGCTCACCACGGAGACAAGCGGGAGTTCCGAACACCGGGGAGCTGTTTTTT. As protein: CASSPRRQAGVPNTGELFF. Looking up the rest from reference TRBV18 and TRBJ2-2 gives the full variable domain: NAGVMQNPRHLVRRRGQEARLRCSPMKGHSHVYWYRQLPEEGLKFMVYLQKENIIDESGMPKERFSAEFPKEGPSILRIQQVVRGDSAAYFCASSPRRQAGVPNTGELFFGEGSRLTVL.

J is TRBJ1-5 and V is TRBV18; possibly TRBD1 for D (6 bases). Germline values: CDR1 KGHSH, CDR2 LQKENI. V was trimmed by 1 base and J by 5 bases, leaving 12 bases between them. The CDR3 sequence is 15 residues long. CDR3 in DNA: TGTGCCAGCTCACCACTACGGACAGAGGATCAGCCCCAGCATTTT. Translation gives CASSPLRTEDQPQHF.

The chain uses TRBV27 and TRBJ1-5; 8 bases fit TRBD1. The V segment lost 4 bases and the J segment 7 bases; nucleotides outside the gene matches: 6. The germline V gene has CDR1 MNHEY and CDR2 SMNVEV (reference sequence). This CDR3 has 14 amino acids. DNA for the CDR3: TGTGCCAGCAGTTGGACAGGGAATTCACAGCCCCAGCATTTT. Amino acid sequence: CASSWTGNSQPQHF.

The chain joins TRBV4-1 to TRBJ1-2; 7 positions match TRBD1. Germline V gene data show CDR1 as MGHRA and CDR2 as YSYEKL. The length of the CDR3 is 13 residues. The J segment lost 7 bases and the V segment lost 6 bases, leaving 8 bases of the junction unmatched. DNA of the CDR3: TGCGCCAGCAGACCCACAGGGGTCGGTGGCTACACCTTC. Its protein product is CASRPTGVGGYTF.